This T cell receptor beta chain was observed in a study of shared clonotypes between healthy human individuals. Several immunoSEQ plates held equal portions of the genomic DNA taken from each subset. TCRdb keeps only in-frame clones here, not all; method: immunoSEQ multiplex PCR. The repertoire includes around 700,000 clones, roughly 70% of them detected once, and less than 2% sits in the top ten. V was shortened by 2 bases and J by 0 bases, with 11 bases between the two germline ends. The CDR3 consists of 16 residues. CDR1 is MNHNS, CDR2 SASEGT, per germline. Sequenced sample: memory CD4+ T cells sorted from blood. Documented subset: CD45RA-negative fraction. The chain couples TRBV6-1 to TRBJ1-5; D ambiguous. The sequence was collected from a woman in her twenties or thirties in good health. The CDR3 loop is CASSELAAPSNQPQHF. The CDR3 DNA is TGTGCCAGCAGTGAATTGGCAGCCCCTAGCAATCAGCCCCAGCATTTT.